This T cell receptor beta chain came from a study of PD-1 blockade in classical Hodgkin lymphoma (dated by TCRdb to 2020 to 2022). A note on the overall study: The study used TCR beta sequencing and CyTOF to define a peripheral blood immune signature of response to PD-1 blockade in classical Hodgkin lymphoma.

The time point tag for this specimen amounts to: newly diagnosed, previously untreated cHL patient sample. Magnetic negative selection with a Miltenyi CD4+ T cell isolation kit was used to purify CD4+ T cells from thawed PBMCs. As a comparison group for the relapsed/refractory trial patients, PBMCs were sequenced from patients with newly diagnosed, previously untreated classical Hodgkin lymphoma. Peripheral blood was collected in 8 mL Vacutainer Cell Preparation Tubes, from which PBMCs were isolated by centrifugation and then cryopreserved. Purified CD4+ and CD8+ fractions were generated only in cases for which an additional PBMC sample was available. Magnetically labelled cells were removed on LS columns in a quadroMACS separator, and the flow-through was retained as the purified fraction. The Qiagen DNeasy kit was used to extract genomic DNA both from unsorted PBMCs and from the negatively selected CD4+ and CD8+ fractions. Amplification of TCR beta CDR3 regions was done by immunoSEQ multiplex PCR with primers that anneal to V and J segments. A synthetic immune receptor repertoire was used to minimize amplification bias, and any remaining bias was removed computationally after sequencing. On the study's bioinformatics: Repertoire diversity was quantified as the Shannon entropy index using custom Python scripts. Unsorted, CD4+ and CD8+ repertoires were examined separately, except in combined analyses, for which CD4+ and CD8+ sequences were merged in silico. TCRdb provides this immuneACCESS table in a form limited to in-frame rearrangements. Some clones are lacking; in checked studies, under half of them reflect an unresolved V gene, and why the rest are absent is not known. V, J and clone size were drawn from that table, and D and trimming were deduced from the DNA. This sample is represented by about 22,000 clones; 85% to 90% of them were singletons. Over 0.2% of the sample is taken by the ten largest.

About this clone: Its antigen target is currently unknown. It has no much larger one-base neighbor in the sample; base qualities were not kept.

On the study overall, not on this receptor specifically: Baseline TCR diversity was reported as lower in newly diagnosed patients than in healthy donors, and lower still in relapsed/refractory patients. Only a single clinical trial cohort was studied, and what caused the repertoire differences, possibly disease activity or prior therapy, remained undefined.

From cysteine to phenylalanine, the CDR3 is 16 amino acids long. Only the CDR3 DNA is retained, 48 bases long and in frame from the first base. The germline V gene sets CDR1 to SNHLY and CDR2 to FYNNEI. The germline V end is reduced by 4 bases and the J end by 5 bases; junction bases left unmatched: 8. The V and J genes are TRBV2 and TRBJ2-2, with 9 bases matching TRBD2. Sample: CD4+ T cells from blood. The sequence derives from a human donor with classical Hodgkin lymphoma. The CDR3 sequence is CASSGGGRGGTGELFF. The sequenced DNA: TGTGCCAGCAGTGGTGGCGGGAGGGGAGGTACCGGGGAGCTGTTTTTT.